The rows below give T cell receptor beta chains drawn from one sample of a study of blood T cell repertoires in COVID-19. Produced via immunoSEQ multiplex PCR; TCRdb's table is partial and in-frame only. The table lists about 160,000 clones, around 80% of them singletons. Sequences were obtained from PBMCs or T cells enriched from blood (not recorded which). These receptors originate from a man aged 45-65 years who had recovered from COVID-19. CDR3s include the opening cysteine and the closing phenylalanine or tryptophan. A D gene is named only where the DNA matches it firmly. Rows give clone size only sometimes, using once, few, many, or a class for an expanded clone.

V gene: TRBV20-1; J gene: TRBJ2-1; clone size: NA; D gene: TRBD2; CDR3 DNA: TGCAGTGCTAGTAATAGCGGGGGGGGTGACAATGAGCAGTTCTTC; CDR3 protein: CSASNSGGGDNEQFF
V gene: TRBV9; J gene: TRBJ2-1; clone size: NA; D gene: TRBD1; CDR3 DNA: TGTGCCAGCAGCGTAGGACAGGGGGTCTACAATGAGCAGTTCTTC; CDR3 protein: CASSVGQGVYNEQFF
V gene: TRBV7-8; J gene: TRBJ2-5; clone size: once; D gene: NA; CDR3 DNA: TGTGCCAGCAGCATCAGGATGGGAGGAGACGAGACCCAGTACTTC; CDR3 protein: CASSIRMGGDETQYF
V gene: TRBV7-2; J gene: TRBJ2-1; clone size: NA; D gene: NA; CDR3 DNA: TGTGCCAGCTTCCTCGGGGGAAGCTCCTACAATGAGCAGTTCTTC; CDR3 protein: CASFLGGSSYNEQFF
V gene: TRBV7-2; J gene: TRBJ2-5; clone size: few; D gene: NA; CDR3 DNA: TGTGCCAGCAGCTTAGAAGGGGGTGCGGAGACCCAGTACTTC; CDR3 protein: CASSLEGGAETQYF
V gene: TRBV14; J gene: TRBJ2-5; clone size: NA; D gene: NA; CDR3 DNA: TGTGCCAGCAGCCCACGACAGGCGTGGGAGACCCAGTACTTC; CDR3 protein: CASSPRQAWETQYF
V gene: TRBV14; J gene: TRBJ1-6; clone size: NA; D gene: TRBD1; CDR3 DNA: TGTGCCAGCAGCCCCCGAGGACAGGGGGCGGCACCCCTCCACTTT; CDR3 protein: CASSPRGQGAAPLHF
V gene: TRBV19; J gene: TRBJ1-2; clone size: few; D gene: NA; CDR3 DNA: TGTGCCAGTAGCAACCCTCACCAGGGTACCTATGGCTACACCTTC; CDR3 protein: CASSNPHQGTYGYTF
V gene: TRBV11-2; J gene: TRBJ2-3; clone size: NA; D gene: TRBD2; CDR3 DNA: TGTGCCAGCAGCTTTGGGACTAGCGGGGCCGTAGATACGCAGTATTTT; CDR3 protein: CASSFGTSGAVDTQYF
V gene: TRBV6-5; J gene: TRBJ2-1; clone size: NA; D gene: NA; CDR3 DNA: TGTGCCAGCAGTCTGCGGACTCTTTACAATGAGCAGTTCTTC; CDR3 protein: CASSLRTLYNEQFF
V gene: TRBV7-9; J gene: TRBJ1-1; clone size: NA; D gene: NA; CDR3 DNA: TGTGCCAGCAGCTCCCTCGGTAACACTGAAGCTTTCTTT; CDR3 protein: CASSSLGNTEAFF
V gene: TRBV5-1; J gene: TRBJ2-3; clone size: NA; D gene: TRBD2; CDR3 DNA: TGCGCCAGCAGCTCCGCAGCGGGGGGGATGACAGATACGCAGTATTTT; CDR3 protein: CASSSAAGGMTDTQYF
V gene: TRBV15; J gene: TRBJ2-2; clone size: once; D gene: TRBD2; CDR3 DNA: TGTGCCACCAGCAGAGATCACCTGGGGGGGAGTAACACCGGGGAGCTGTTTTTT; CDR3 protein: CATSRDHLGGSNTGELFF
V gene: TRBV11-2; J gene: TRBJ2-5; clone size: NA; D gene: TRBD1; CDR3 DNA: TGTGCCAGCAGCTTACTGCCGGGGACAGGGGTAGGGGAGACCCAGTACTTC; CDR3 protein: CASSLLPGTGVGETQYF
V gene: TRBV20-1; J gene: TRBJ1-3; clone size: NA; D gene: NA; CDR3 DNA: TGCAGTGCTAGTTCAGTCCCAATCTCTGGAAACACCATATATTTT; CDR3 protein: CSASSVPISGNTIYF
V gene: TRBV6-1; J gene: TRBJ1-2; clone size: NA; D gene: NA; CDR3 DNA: TGTGCCAGCAGTGAATGGGGCATCGACAAATTCCACACCTTC; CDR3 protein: CASSEWGIDKFHTF
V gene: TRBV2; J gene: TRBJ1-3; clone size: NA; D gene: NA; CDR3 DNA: TGTGCCAGCAGTTACGACACTGGAAACACCATATATTTT; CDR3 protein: CASSYDTGNTIYF
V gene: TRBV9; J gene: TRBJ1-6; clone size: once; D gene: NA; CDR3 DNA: TGTGCCAGCAGCCAGATGGCTTATAATTCACCCCTCCACTTT; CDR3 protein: CASSQMAYNSPLHF
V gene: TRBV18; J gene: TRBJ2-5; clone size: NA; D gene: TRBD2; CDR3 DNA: TGTGCCAGCTCACCAATGCCTAGCGGGGGGCTAACACAAGAGACCCAGTACTTC; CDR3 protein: CASSPMPSGGLTQETQYF
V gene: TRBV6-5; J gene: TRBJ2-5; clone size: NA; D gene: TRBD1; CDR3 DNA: TGTGCCAGCATTGTGGACAGGGGACGGGAGACCCAGTACTTC; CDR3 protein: CASIVDRGRETQYF
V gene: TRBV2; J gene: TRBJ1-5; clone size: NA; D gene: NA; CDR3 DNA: TGTGCCAGCAGGTACAGTGGCAATCAGCCCCAGCATTTT; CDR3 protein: CASRYSGNQPQHF
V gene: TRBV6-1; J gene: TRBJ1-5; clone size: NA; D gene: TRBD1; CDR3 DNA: TGTGCCAGCAGTGAGAGCAGGGGGCTGAACAATCAGCCCCAGCATTTT; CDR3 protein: CASSESRGLNNQPQHF
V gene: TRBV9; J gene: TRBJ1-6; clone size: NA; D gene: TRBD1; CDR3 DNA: TGTGCCAGCAGCGTACGGACAGGGTCAAATTCACCCCTCCACTTT; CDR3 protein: CASSVRTGSNSPLHF
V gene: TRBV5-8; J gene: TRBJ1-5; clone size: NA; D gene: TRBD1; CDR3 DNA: TGTGCCAGCAGCTCGGGACAGCCAAATCAGCCCCAGCATTTT; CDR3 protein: CASSSGQPNQPQHF
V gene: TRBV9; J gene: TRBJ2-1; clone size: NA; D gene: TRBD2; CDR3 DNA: TGTGCCAGCAGCGTAGCTCGGAATAGCGGGGGGGCCAATGAGCAGTTCTTC; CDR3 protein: CASSVARNSGGANEQFF
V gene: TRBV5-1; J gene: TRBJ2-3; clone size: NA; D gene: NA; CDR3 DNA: TGCGCCAGCAGCTTTAAGACTAAGACAGATACGCAGTATTTT; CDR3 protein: CASSFKTKTDTQYF
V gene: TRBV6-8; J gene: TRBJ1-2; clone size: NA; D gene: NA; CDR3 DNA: TGTGCCAGCAGTTACGGGCCTGGCCATGGCTACACCTTC; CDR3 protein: CASSYGPGHGYTF
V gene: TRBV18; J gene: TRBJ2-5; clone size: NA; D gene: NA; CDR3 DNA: TGTGCCAGCTCACCTGCGACTGAAGAGACCCAGTACTTC; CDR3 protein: CASSPATEETQYF
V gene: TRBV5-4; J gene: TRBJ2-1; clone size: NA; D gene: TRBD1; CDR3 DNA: TGTGCCAGCAGCCCAGGACAGGTCCGCAATGAGCAGTTCTTC; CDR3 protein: CASSPGQVRNEQFF
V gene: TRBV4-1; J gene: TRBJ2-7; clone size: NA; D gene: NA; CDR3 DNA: TGCGCCAGCAGCCATACGGACAGGACTAGCTCCCCGCACGAGCAGTACTTC; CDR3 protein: CASSHTDRTSSPHEQYF
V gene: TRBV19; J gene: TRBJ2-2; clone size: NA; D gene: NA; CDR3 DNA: TGTGCCAGTAGTATAAGGGGAGGCGACCTGGCCGGGGAGCTGTTTTTT; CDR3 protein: CASSIRGGDLAGELFF
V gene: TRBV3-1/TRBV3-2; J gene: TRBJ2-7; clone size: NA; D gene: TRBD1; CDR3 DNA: TGTGCCAGCAGCCATAGCACAGGGGGCCACCACGAGCAGTACTTC; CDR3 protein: CASSHSTGGHHEQYF
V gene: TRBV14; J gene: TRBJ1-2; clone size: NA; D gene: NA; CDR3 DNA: TGTGCCAGCAGCTCACAGGAGCATGGCTACACCTTC; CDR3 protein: CASSSQEHGYTF
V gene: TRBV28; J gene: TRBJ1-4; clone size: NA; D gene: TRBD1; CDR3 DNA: TGTGCCAGCAGTCAACCTCCGGGACAGGGAAATGAAAAACTGTTTTTT; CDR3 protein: CASSQPPGQGNEKLFF
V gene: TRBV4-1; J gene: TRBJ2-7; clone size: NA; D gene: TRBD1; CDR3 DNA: TGCGCCAGCAGCCAAGATCCAGGGGGAACCTACGAGCAGTACTTC; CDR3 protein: CASSQDPGGTYEQYF
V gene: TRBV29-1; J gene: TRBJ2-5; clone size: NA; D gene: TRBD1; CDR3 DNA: TGCAGCGTTGGACAGGGAGAAGGGGAGACCCAGTACTTC; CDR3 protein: CSVGQGEGETQYF
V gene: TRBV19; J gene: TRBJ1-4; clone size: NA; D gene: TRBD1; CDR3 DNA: TGTGCCAGTAGCCCCCCCGGACAGGGGAATGAAAAACTGTTTTTT; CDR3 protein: CASSPPGQGNEKLFF
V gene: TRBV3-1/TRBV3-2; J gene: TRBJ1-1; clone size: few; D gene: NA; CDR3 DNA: TGTGCCAGCAGCCAAGACGGCCCTAGGCAGCCGGGGGACACTGAAGCTTTCTTT; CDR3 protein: CASSQDGPRQPGDTEAFF
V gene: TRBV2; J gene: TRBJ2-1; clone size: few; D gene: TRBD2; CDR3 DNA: TGTGCCAGCAGTGACTGGACTAGCGGGGGTGAGCAGTTCTTC; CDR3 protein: CASSDWTSGGEQFF
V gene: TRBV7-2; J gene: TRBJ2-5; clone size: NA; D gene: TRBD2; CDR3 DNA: TGTGCCAGCAGCTTTACCAAGACAGACACTAGCGGGATTAACTTC; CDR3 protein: CASSFTKTDTSGINF
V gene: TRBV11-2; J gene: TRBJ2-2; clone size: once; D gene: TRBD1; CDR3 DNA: TGTGCCAGCAGCTTGGACAGGGTGGGGGAGCTGTTTTTT; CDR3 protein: CASSLDRVGELFF
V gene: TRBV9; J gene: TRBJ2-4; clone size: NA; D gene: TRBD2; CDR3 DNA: TGTGCCAGCAGCGCCCCACTAGCGGGAGGGAACATTCAGTACTTC; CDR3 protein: CASSAPLAGGNIQYF
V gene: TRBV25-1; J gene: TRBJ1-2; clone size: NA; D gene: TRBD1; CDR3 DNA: TGTGCCAGCAGTGGGACAGGGGGCGCATACTATGGCTACACCTTC; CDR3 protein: CASSGTGGAYYGYTF
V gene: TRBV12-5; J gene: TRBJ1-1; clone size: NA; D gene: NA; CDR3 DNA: TGTGCTAGTGGTTTGACCCCCCCTGAGGCTTTCTTT; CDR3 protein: CASGLTPPEAFF
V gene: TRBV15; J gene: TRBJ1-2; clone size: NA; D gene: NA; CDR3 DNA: TGTGCCACCAGCAGAGCTTTGGGCGGGGAAAACTATGGCTACACCTTC; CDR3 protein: CATSRALGGENYGYTF
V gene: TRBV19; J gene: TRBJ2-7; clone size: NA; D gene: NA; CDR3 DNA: TGTGCCAGTAGTGAAGCGGGACACTCCTACGAGCAGTACTTC; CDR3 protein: CASSEAGHSYEQYF
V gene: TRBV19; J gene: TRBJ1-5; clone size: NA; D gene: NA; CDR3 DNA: TGTGCCAGTAGTAGTGGGGCCGACAACAGGCCCCAGCATTTT; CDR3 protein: CASSSGADNRPQHF
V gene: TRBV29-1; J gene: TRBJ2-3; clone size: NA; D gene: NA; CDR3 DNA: TGCAGCGTTGAAGGGACAGTCTTTAGCACAGATACGCAGTATTTT; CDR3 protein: CSVEGTVFSTDTQYF
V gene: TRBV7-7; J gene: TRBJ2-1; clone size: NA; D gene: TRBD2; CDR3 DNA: TGTGCTAGCAGCCAGGGACTAGCGAGCTACAATGAGCAGTTCTTC; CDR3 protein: CASSQGLASYNEQFF
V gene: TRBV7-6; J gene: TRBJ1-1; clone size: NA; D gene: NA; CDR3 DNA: TGTGCCAGCAGCTTAACGGACAGATTGAACACTGAAGCTTTCTTT; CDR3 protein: CASSLTDRLNTEAFF
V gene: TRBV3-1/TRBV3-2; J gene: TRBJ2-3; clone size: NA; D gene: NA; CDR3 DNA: TGTGCCAGCAGCCAAGTTATATCAGATACGCAGTATTTT; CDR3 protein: CASSQVISDTQYF
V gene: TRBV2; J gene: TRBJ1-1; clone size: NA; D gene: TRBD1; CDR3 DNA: TGTGCCAGCAGCCTCGGACAGGGCTTAACTGAAGCTTTCTTT; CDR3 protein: CASSLGQGLTEAFF
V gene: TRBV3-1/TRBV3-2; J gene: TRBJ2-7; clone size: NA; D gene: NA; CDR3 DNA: TGTGCCAGCAGCCAAGGAGTGGGGCGCCACGAGCAGTACTTC; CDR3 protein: CASSQGVGRHEQYF